Below, 14 T cell receptor beta chains from the same sample are listed, as sequenced in a study of CD8 T cells in Susac syndrome. RNA, at about 0.5 to 1 ug, was reverse transcribed with random hexamers. TCRdb called the immunoSEQ multiplex PCR reads again in MiXCR, with one record for every CDR3 protein. Among more than 100,000 distinct CDR3 sequences listed, approximately 79% were seen once. Sequencing was performed on CD8+ T cells from PBMCs. The receptors stem from a human donor with multiple sclerosis.

Note on this clonotype: The junction departs from the called germline gene at one end, perhaps through a read error. V gene TRBV7-8 combines with J gene TRBJ2-6; 7 nucleotides match TRBD2. Germline CDR1 reads SGHVS; CDR2 reads FQNEAQ. This CDR3 has 17 residues. The CDR3 sequence is CASGLRLAGAGANVLTF. For the CDR3, the DNA is TGTGCCAGCGGCTTGAGACTAGCAGGAGCTGGGGCCAACGTCCTGACTTTC.

This chain connects TRBV7-2 to TRBJ1-6; 8 positions agree with TRBD1. This CDR3 region has 16 residues. Germline CDR1 reads SGHTA; CDR2 reads FQGNSA. V shed 3 bases and J 8 bases; nucleotides not matched to a gene: 9. The CDR3 reads CASSFVGQGLDSPLHF. The CDR3 nucleotides are TGTGCCAGCAGCTTCGTAGGACAGGGTCTCGATTCACCCCTCCACTTT.

The chain has TRBV28 and TRBJ1-2; D unclear. Germline-derived CDR1 and CDR2 are MDHEN and SYDVKM. The CDR3 sequence is 14 residues long. The V end lost 5 bases, the J end lost 2 bases, and 12 bases lay between the germline ends. CDR3 DNA sequence: TGTGCCAGCAGTGCCAATACAGAGAACTATGGCTACACCTTC. It translates to CASSANTENYGYTF.

This chain uses TRBV4-3 with TRBJ1-5; perhaps TRBD1 as D (5 bases). The CDR3 is 15 residues long. V lost 4 bases and J 0 bases, leaving 10 bases between the germline ends. Germline CDR1 LGHNA, CDR2 YSLEER. CDR3 DNA sequence: TGCGCCAGCAGCCTTATGAGGGGTAGCAATCAGCCCCAGCATTTT. This encodes CASSLMRGSNQPQHF.

V is TRBV27 and J is TRBJ2-2; the D call may be TRBD1 or TRBD2 (6 bases each). The germline V gene has CDR1 MNHEY and CDR2 SMNVEV (reference sequence). CDR3 length: 13 residues. Trimming removed 3 bases at V and 6 bases at J, with 8 bases between. The CDR3 nucleotides read TGTGCCAGCAGTTTGGGGGGCCCCGGGGAGCTGTTTTTT. Translation: CASSLGGPGELFF.

CDR3 protein: CASSVEPGEGEKLFF. The CDR3, as DNA: TGTGCCAGCAGCGTAGAGCCCGGGGAGGGTGAAAAACTGTTTTTT. The J gene is TRBJ1-4, the V gene TRBV9; D is ambiguous. This CDR3 contains 15 residues. The V end was cut by 0 bases, the J end by 7 bases, with 13 bases between. Per germline, CDR1 SGDLS and CDR2 YYNGEE.

The chain links TRBV27 to TRBJ1-1; TRBD1 might be the D (5 bases). The germline CDR1 and CDR2 sequences are MNHEY and SMNVEV (reference sequence). V lost 7 bases and J lost 1, with 19 bases in between. The CDR3 spans 16 residues. In nucleotides, the CDR3 is TGTGCCAGCACCGACCTCGGGGCCCGGGAGAACACTGAAGCTTTCTTT. Protein: CASTDLGARENTEAFF.

The CDR3 region is CASSPVLGIILTDTQYF. Written as DNA, the CDR3 is TGTGCCAGCAGTCCCGTGTTGGGGATTATCTTGACAGATACGCAGTATTTT. The V gene is TRBV2, the J gene TRBJ2-3; no firm D call. Germline CDR1 SNHLY, CDR2 FYNNEI. The CDR3 runs 17 residues. V was cut by 5 bases and J by 3 bases, with 21 bases left in between.

This rearrangement joins TRBV5-8 to TRBJ2-3; 12 nucleotides align to TRBD2. Germline trimming cut 4 bases from V and 1 base from J; bases unmatched to any gene: 10. The germline CDR1 and CDR2 sequences are SGHTS and YDEGEE. This CDR3 is built from 18 residues. The CDR3 loop reads CASSIPSGRGGGTDTQYF. The CDR3 DNA follows: TGTGCCAGCAGCATCCCTAGCGGGAGGGGAGGAGGCACAGATACGCAGTATTTT. Drawing the rest from reference TRBV5-8 and TRBJ2-3, the complete variable domain is EAGVTQSPTHLIKTRGQQATLRCSPISGHTSVYWYQQALGLGLQFLLWYDEGEERNRGNFPPRFSGRQFPNYSSELNVNALELEDSALYLCASSIPSGRGGGTDTQYFGPGTRLTVL.

The chain links TRBV19 to TRBJ2-6; D is undetermined. This CDR3 region has 15 residues. CDR1 and CDR2 from the germline V gene are LNHDA and SQIVND (reference sequence). Deletions cut 2 bases from V and 4 bases from J, with 9 bases between. CDR3 region: CASSIPLSGANVLTF. CDR3 DNA: TGTGCCAGTAGTATACCACTGTCCGGGGCCAACGTCCTGACTTTC.

The V call is TRBV4-2, the J call TRBJ2-1; D unresolved. Germline V CDR1 and CDR2: LGHNA, YNFKEQ. This CDR3 comprises 15 residues. V was pared by 0 bases and J by 0 bases, with 6 bases between. In nucleotides, the CDR3 is TGTGCCAGCAGCCAAGAACAGAGCTCCTACAATGAGCAGTTCTTC. This encodes CASSQEQSSYNEQFF.

The chain joins TRBV12-3 or TRBV12-4 to TRBJ2-1; TRBD2 matches at 10 bases. V dropped 1 base and J dropped 1; count of bases not matched to a gene: 7. This CDR3 spans 18 amino acids. The CDR3 region is CASSLVPSGRVSYNEQFF. The CDR3 nucleotides read TGTGCCAGCAGTTTAGTCCCCAGCGGGAGGGTGTCCTACAATGAGCAGTTCTTC.

The chain is built from TRBV7-8 and TRBJ2-3, with D hard to call. V lost 2 bases to trimming and J lost 0 bases, with 12 bases between them. Germline lookup yields CDR1 SGHVS and CDR2 FQNEAQ. The length of the CDR3 is 16 residues. This CDR3 reads CASSLILPYSTDTQYF. CDR3 sequence (DNA): TGTGCCAGCAGCTTAATTTTGCCCTATAGCACAGATACGCAGTATTTT.

The J gene is TRBJ2-1, the V gene TRBV13; TRBD2 matches at 8 bases. Germline CDR1 is PRHDT and CDR2 is FYEKMQ (reference sequence). The CDR3 extends over 20 amino acids. Trimming removed 5 bases from V and 0 bases from J; junction bases left unmatched: 18. CDR3 protein: CASSPIGLLTSGPSYNEQFF. Written as DNA, the CDR3 is TGTGCCAGCAGCCCCATAGGCCTCCTCACTAGCGGTCCCTCCTACAATGAGCAGTTCTTC.